These 26 T cell receptor beta chains were all obtained from the same sample, sequenced in a study of blood T cell repertoires in COVID-19. Clones were sequenced by immunoSEQ multiplex PCR, and TCRdb holds only the in-frame ones, with some missing. The sample comprises around 140,000 clones, roughly 78% of which are singletons, and around 15% rests with the top ten. Specimen: peripheral blood. The receptors stem from a human donor with acute or convalescent COVID-19. The donor label of this sample is uncertain.

The chain couples TRBV7-2 to TRBJ2-2; a possible D gene is TRBD1 (5 bases). V gave up 4 bases and J gave up 13 bases, with 16 bases separating them. Germline V gene sequence: CDR1 SGHTA, CDR2 FQGNSA. The length of the CDR3 is 13 residues. The CDR3 bases are TGTGCCAGCAGCTCTAGGGGAAGCCAGGGGCTGTTTTTT. Its translation: CASSSRGSQGLFF. Complete variable domain (other parts from reference TRBV7-2 and TRBJ2-2): GAGVSQSPSNKVTEKGKDVELRCDPISGHTALYWYRQSLGQGLEFLIYFQGNSAPDKSGLPSDRFSAERTGGSVSTLTIQRTQQEDSAVYLCASSSRGSQGLFFGEGSRLTVL.

J is TRBJ1-1 and V is TRBV11-2; no clear D gene. The CDR3 length is 14 residues. CDR1 and CDR2 (germline): SGHAT, FQNNGV. Trimming shortened V by 5 bases and J by 3 bases, and 13 bases separated the two germline ends. The CDR3 coding sequence is TGTGCCAGCAGCCCCTTGAGGGAGGACACTGAAGCTTTCTTT. The encoded protein is CASSPLREDTEAFF.

The CDR3 DNA sequence: TGTGCCAGCAGGGTGGACAGAGGCGATGAAAAACTGTTTTTT. Its protein product is CASRVDRGDEKLFF. The gene calls are TRBV2 and TRBJ1-4; D might be TRBD1 (6 bases). The CDR3 consists of 14 residues. Germline CDR1 reads SNHLY; CDR2 reads FYNNEI. The V end lost 6 bases, the J end lost 6 bases, and 14 bases lay between the germline ends. Together with reference TRBV2 and TRBJ1-4, the CDR3 gives the full variable domain: EPEVTQTPSHQVTQMGQEVILRCVPISNHLYFYWYRQILGQKVEFLVSFYNNEISEKSEIFDDQFSVERPDGSNFTLKIRSTKLEDSAMYFCASRVDRGDEKLFFGSGTQLSVL.

This rearrangement joins TRBV5-1 to TRBJ1-2; D uncertain. This CDR3 has 13 residues. V dropped 0 bases and J dropped 4 bases, with 7 bases sitting between them. From germline, CDR1 is SGHRS and CDR2 YFSETQ. The CDR3 spells CASSLARSYGYTF. CDR3 sequence (DNA): TGCGCCAGCAGCTTGGCTCGGAGCTATGGCTACACCTTC.

The gene calls are TRBV29-1 and TRBJ2-2, with TRBD1 matching 7 bases. The CDR3 totals 16 residues. V lost 5 bases and J lost 0; bases outside the gene matches: 9. Germline V gives CDR1 SQVTM, CDR2 ANQGSEA. CDR3 in amino acids: CSVPSTQGANTGELFF. CDR3 in DNA: TGCAGCGTTCCTTCGACGCAGGGGGCGAACACCGGGGAGCTGTTTTTT.

The J gene is TRBJ1-5, the V gene TRBV19, with 9 positions matching TRBD1. Per the germline V gene, CDR1 is LNHDA and CDR2 is SQIVND (reference sequence). There are 16 residues in the CDR3. The junction had 11 bases not matched to a gene; V was cut back by 5 bases and J by 6 bases. The CDR3 DNA reads TGTGCCAGTAGTCGGACAGGGGCAATTCCTATTCAGCCCCAGCATTTT. Translation gives CASSRTGAIPIQPQHF.

The chain has TRBV5-4 and TRBJ2-2; 11 bases are a match to TRBD2. CDR1 SGHNT and CDR2 YYREEE come from the germline V gene (reference sequence). The J segment lost 6 bases and the V segment lost 4 bases, leaving 5 bases of the junction unmatched. The CDR3 totals 15 residues. The CDR3 protein is CASSLSGGGAGELFF. CDR3 DNA sequence: TGTGCCAGCAGCCTTAGCGGGGGGGGCGCCGGGGAGCTGTTTTTT.

This chain links TRBV19 with TRBJ2-3, with TRBD1 matching 10 bases. In germline, CDR1 is LNHDA, CDR2 SQIVND (reference sequence). The CDR3 covers 15 residues. The ends lost 5 bases at V and 4 bases at J; junction bases unmatched: 6. The chain's CDR3 is CASSVGQGVPDTQYF. As DNA, the CDR3 is TGTGCCAGTAGTGTTGGACAGGGGGTCCCAGATACGCAGTATTTT.

V usage is TRBV27 and J usage is TRBJ1-2, with D uncertain. This CDR3 has 14 residues. Trimming cost V 2 bases and J 10 bases, with 17 bases left between them. CDR1 is MNHEY and CDR2 is SMNVEV in the germline V gene (reference sequence). The CDR3 bases are TGTGCCAGCAGTTTAACTGTGGCGGGGTACGACTACACCTTC. Translating it yields CASSLTVAGYDYTF.

V gene TRBV19 combines with J gene TRBJ1-1, with D possibly TRBD1 on 6 matching bases. V was shortened by 5 bases and J by 6 bases, with 16 bases between the two germline ends. The V gene's germline CDR1 is LNHDA and CDR2 SQIVND (reference sequence). The CDR3 covers 14 residues. This CDR3 is CASSPMGAHSEAFF. CDR3 coding DNA: TGTGCCAGTAGTCCCATGGGGGCGCATTCTGAAGCTTTCTTT.

The chain has TRBV10-3 and TRBJ2-7, with 8 positions matching TRBD1. Trimming at V came to 4 bases and at J to 7 bases, leaving 15 bases not matched to a gene. The germline V gene has CDR1 ENHRY and CDR2 SYGVKD. The CDR3 consists of 16 residues. The CDR3 nucleotides are TGTGCCATCAGTGCCAACCCCATCGGACAGGGTGAAGAGCAGTACTTC. Translating it yields CAISANPIGQGEEQYF.

The chain uses TRBV29-1 and TRBJ1-2; tentatively, D is TRBD1 (5 bases). The CDR3 sequence is 11 residues long. CDR1 SQVTM and CDR2 ANQGSEA come from the germline V gene. Trimming took 2 bases from V and 7 from J, leaving 8 bases between them. As DNA, the CDR3 is TGCAGCGTTGAAAGGGGAGGTGGCTACACCTTC. Its translation: CSVERGGGYTF.

The chain is built from TRBV30 and TRBJ1-6; 9 bases are a match to TRBD1. The CDR3 contains 16 residues. V dropped 0 bases and J dropped 5; count of bases not matched to a gene: 5. The germline CDR1 and CDR2 sequences are GTSNPN and SVGIG (reference sequence). The CDR3 DNA reads as TGTGCCTGGAGTGTGGACAGGGGAGAGGATAATTCACCCCTCCACTTT. It yields the protein CAWSVDRGEDNSPLHF.

J is TRBJ1-2 and V is TRBV7-9; weak D call: TRBD1 (5 bases). The CDR3 sequence is 14 residues long. Germline CDR1 reads SEHNR; CDR2 reads FQNEAQ (reference sequence). Trimming cost V 5 bases and J 8 bases, with 18 bases left between them. The CDR3 loop reads CASSGPTDGYGYTF. CDR3 DNA: TGTGCCAGCAGCGGACCGACAGATGGCTACGGCTACACCTTC.

The rearrangement links TRBV6-2 or TRBV6-3 to TRBJ2-5, with 16 nucleotides matching TRBD2. There are 17 residues in the CDR3. Germline trimming cut 5 bases from V and 2 bases from J; bases unmatched to any gene: 5. Germline assignment: CDR1 MNHEY and CDR2 SVGEGT. This chain's CDR3 is CASSTGTSGGVQETQYF. As DNA, the CDR3 is TGTGCCAGCAGTACGGGGACTAGCGGGGGGGTTCAAGAGACCCAGTACTTC.

The rearrangement uses TRBV9 and TRBJ2-7; D might be TRBD1 (5 bases). The CDR3 length is 15 residues. V lost 0 bases and J 0 bases, leaving 10 bases between the germline ends. CDR1 SGDLS and CDR2 YYNGEE come from the germline V gene. The CDR3 coding sequence is TGTGCCAGCAGCGTAGATACAGGCAGCTCCTACGAGCAGTACTTC. Translation gives CASSVDTGSSYEQYF.

This chain links TRBV6-6 with TRBJ1-2; maybe TRBD1 (5 bases). This CDR3 region has 13 residues. V lost 7 bases, J lost 6 bases, and 15 bases lay in between. Germline lookup yields CDR1 MNHNY and CDR2 SVGAGI (reference sequence). The chain's CDR3 is CASTPWGENGYTF. The CDR3 coding sequence is TGTGCCAGCACCCCGTGGGGGGAAAATGGCTACACCTTC.

V and J are TRBV7-8 and TRBJ2-3; 11 bases line up with TRBD2. The CDR3 covers 13 residues. Per the germline V gene, CDR1 is SGHVS and CDR2 is FQNEAQ. The J segment lost 6 bases and the V segment lost 8 bases, leaving 4 bases of the junction unmatched. DNA for the CDR3: TGTGCCAGCGGACTAGCGGGCATGGATACGCAGTATTTT. Its protein is CASGLAGMDTQYF.

The genes are TRBV10-3 and TRBJ2-5, with a tentative D call TRBD2 (5 bases). Germline V gene sequence: CDR1 ENHRY, CDR2 SYGVKD. Trimming took 3 bases from V and 5 from J, leaving 10 bases between them. The CDR3 consists of 13 residues. The DNA for the CDR3 is TGTGCCATCAGTGACCGCACGGGGGAGACCCAGTACTTC. It is translated as CAISDRTGETQYF.

The chain is built from TRBV13 and TRBJ2-1, with 7 bases matching TRBD1. Germline loops: CDR1 PRHDT, CDR2 FYEKMQ (reference sequence). The CDR3 covers 13 residues. V lost 5 bases to trimming and J lost 9 bases; unmatched junction nucleotides: 7. CDR3 DNA sequence: TGTGCCAGCAGCCCACGACAGGGAAGTGAGCAGTTCTTC. As protein: CASSPRQGSEQFF.

The CDR3 sequence is CASSQDFSSYEQYF. The CDR3 DNA is TGTGCCAGCAGCCAAGATTTCTCCTCCTACGAGCAGTACTTC. This chain uses TRBV4-2 with TRBJ2-7, with D uncertain. Germline assignment: CDR1 LGHNA and CDR2 YNFKEQ. V dropped 0 bases and J dropped 0 bases, with 6 bases sitting between them. The CDR3 has 14 residues.

V gene TRBV5-8 combines with J gene TRBJ2-1; a weak D match, TRBD2 (6 bases). Germline values: CDR1 SGHTS, CDR2 YDEGEE. The CDR3 has 18 residues. V dropped 0 bases and J dropped 4 bases, with 20 bases sitting between them. The CDR3 DNA reads TGTGCCAGCAGCTTGGGTCGGCAGGGAGGAGGTGTTTACAATGAGCAGTTCTTC. It encodes CASSLGRQGGGVYNEQFF.

This clone was observed a handful of times. This same CDR3 is encoded by further DNA sequences in the sample. This sequence joins TRBV3-1 (or the pseudogene TRBV3-2) and TRBJ1-3; perhaps TRBD1 as D (5 bases). The length of the CDR3 is 14 residues. Germline-derived CDR1 and CDR2 are LGHDT and YNNKEL (reference sequence). V shed 2 bases and J shed 4 bases, with 9 bases lying between them. CDR3 region: CASSQQGAGNTIYF. In DNA form, the CDR3 reads TGTGCCAGCAGCCAACAAGGGGCCGGAAACACCATATATTTT.

This clone was detected only a few times. Within the sample, other DNA sequences also encode this same CDR3. The genes are TRBV30 and TRBJ1-3; no reliable D call. This CDR3 spans 14 amino acids. Trimming shortened V by 2 bases and J by 0 bases, and 8 bases separated the two germline ends. Germline CDR1 is GTSNPN and CDR2 is SVGIG (reference sequence). The CDR3 spells CAWSTGSSGNTIYF. The DNA for the CDR3 is TGTGCCTGGAGTACTGGTAGCTCTGGAAACACCATATATTTT.

This chain connects TRBV10-1 to TRBJ1-2; tentative D call: TRBD1 (6 bases). The germline V gene encodes CDR1 WNHNN and CDR2 SYGVQD (reference sequence). The germline V and J ends were trimmed by 6 bases and 4 bases, with 18 bases remaining between them. The CDR3 is 15 amino acids. CDR3 nucleotides: TGCGCCAGCAGCCGGGACACCTCAGGCCCCTATGGCTACACCTTC. It encodes CASSRDTSGPYGYTF.

The V and J genes are TRBV27 and TRBJ1-1; tentative D call: TRBD1 (6 bases). Germline CDR1 is MNHEY and CDR2 is SMNVEV (reference sequence). V lost 6 bases and J 6 bases, leaving 20 bases between the germline ends. The CDR3 spans 15 residues. CDR3 bases: TGTGCCAGCAGGGGATGGGGGGGGCGCGGGGCTGAAGCTTTCTTT. Amino acids: CASRGWGGRGAEAFF.